These 23 T cell receptor beta chains originate from one sample sequenced in a study of monozygotic twins with inflammatory bowel disease. TCRdb re-called the 5' RACE reads, yielding one record per CDR3 amino acid sequence without DNA. The sample holds some 160,000 distinct CDR3 sequences. The sequencing input was blood. The receptors originated from a human donor with ulcerative colitis or Crohn's disease, or a healthy co-twin of an affected twin (not recorded which).

The V call is TRBV7-2, the J call TRBJ2-7; TCRdb returns TRBD2, unconfirmable since there is no DNA. The CDR3 has 16 residues. Per germline, CDR1 SGHTA and CDR2 FQGNSA. CDR3 residues: CASSLELVAGLYEQYF.

The chain has TRBV20-1 and TRBJ1-2; the TCRdb call, TRBD1, lacks DNA for checking. Germline V CDR1 and CDR2: DFQATT, SNEGSKA (reference sequence). The CDR3 loop spans 12 amino acids. The CDR3 protein is CSAPWGGGGYTF.

The gene calls are TRBV7-2 and TRBJ1-3; TCRdb's D call, TRBD1, is unchecked because there is no DNA. CDR3 length: 15 amino acids. Germline-derived CDR1 and CDR2 are SGHTA and FQGNSA. CDR3 in amino acids: CASSFAGGSGNTIYF. The full variable domain, completed using reference TRBV7-2 and TRBJ1-3, is GAGVSQSPSNKVTEKGKDVELRCDPISGHTALYWYRQSLGQGLEFLIYFQGNSAPDKSGLPSDRFSAERTGGSVSTLTIQRTQQEDSAVYLCASSFAGGSGNTIYFGEGSWLTVV.

The gene calls are TRBV5-1 and TRBJ2-7; TCRdb outputs TRBD2, but without DNA this stays unchecked. This CDR3 has 15 residues. Germline values: CDR1 SGHRS, CDR2 YFSETQ. The CDR3 sequence: CASSSSLAGGNEQYF.

The chain links TRBV5-1 to TRBJ1-6. Germline assignment: CDR1 SGHRS and CDR2 YFSETQ. The length of the CDR3 is 14 residues. The CDR3 protein is CASSFESYNSPLHF. Drawing the rest from reference TRBV5-1 and TRBJ1-6, the complete variable domain is KAGVTQTPRYLIKTRGQQVTLSCSPISGHRSVSWYQQTPGQGLQFLFEYFSETQRNKGNFPGRFSGRQFSNSRSEMNVSTLELGDSALYLCASSFESYNSPLHFGNGTRLTVT.

V and J are TRBV7-2 and TRBJ2-7; TCRdb lists TRBD1, though no DNA is available to test this call. The CDR3 sequence is 15 residues long. Germline V gene lookup returns CDR1 SGHTA and CDR2 FQGNSA. The CDR3 sequence is CASTRGGTGVYEQYF.

This chain uses TRBV27 with TRBJ1-2; TCRdb calls TRBD1, which cannot be checked without DNA. Germline V gives CDR1 MNHEY, CDR2 SMNVEV (reference sequence). The CDR3 has 12 residues. The CDR3 spells CASKGQYYGYTF.

The V call is TRBV5-5, the J call TRBJ1-1; no DNA is available, so the TRBD1 call from TCRdb remains unchecked. Per the germline V gene, CDR1 is SGHKS and CDR2 is YYEKEE (reference sequence). This CDR3 has 14 amino acids. CDR3: CASSSWTGRTEAFF. The variable domain in full, completed from reference TRBV5-5 and TRBJ1-1, reads DAGVTQSPTHLIKTRGQQVTLRCSPISGHKSVSWYQQVLGQGPQFIFQYYEKEERGRGNFPDRFSARQFPNYSSELNVNALLLGDSALYLCASSSWTGRTEAFFGQGTRLTVV.

The V gene is TRBV7-9, the J gene TRBJ2-3; absent DNA, TCRdb's TRBD2 call cannot be checked. Germline V gene lookup returns CDR1 SEHNR and CDR2 FQNEAQ (reference sequence). The CDR3 has 13 residues. The chain's CDR3 is CAYTAGSTDTQYF.

The gene calls are TRBV5-1 and TRBJ2-5; TCRdb indicates TRBD2, and absent DNA this call remains unverified. Germline-derived CDR1 and CDR2 are SGHRS and YFSETQ. The CDR3 has 15 amino acids. The chain's CDR3 is CASSFTSGGSETQYF.

The chain recombines TRBV20-1 with TRBJ1-3; TCRdb designates TRBD1, a call that cannot be tested without DNA. The CDR3 totals 14 residues. Germline lookup yields CDR1 DFQATT and CDR2 SNEGSKA (reference sequence). CDR3 region: CSVRTGTAGNTIYF.

CDR3 protein: CASSYSLAGEHNEQFF. The chain employs TRBV6-5 and TRBJ2-1; TCRdb calls TRBD2, which cannot be checked without DNA. There are 16 residues in the CDR3. Germline V gene data show CDR1 as MNHEY and CDR2 as SVGAGI.

The genes are TRBV6-6 and TRBJ1-1. This CDR3 comprises 14 residues. Per the germline V gene, CDR1 is MNHNY and CDR2 is SVGAGI (reference sequence). The CDR3 region is CASSYSGASPEAFF.

V usage is TRBV2 and J usage is TRBJ2-5. The CDR3 length is 11 residues. Germline loops: CDR1 SNHLY, CDR2 FYNNEI. CDR3 residues: CASTYWETQYF.

V usage is TRBV18 and J usage is TRBJ1-2. Germline V gives CDR1 KGHSH, CDR2 LQKENI. The length of the CDR3 is 13 residues. The CDR3 sequence: CASSPSQNYGYTF.

J is TRBJ2-7 and V is TRBV18; TCRdb's D call, TRBD1, is unchecked because there is no DNA. The CDR3 runs to 12 residues. The germline V gene encodes CDR1 KGHSH and CDR2 LQKENI. CDR3 sequence reads: CASSGDGYEQYF.

This sequence joins TRBV5-5 and TRBJ2-2; lacking DNA, the TRBD1 call made by TCRdb goes unchecked. The CDR3 spans 15 residues. Germline CDR1 reads SGHKS; CDR2 reads YYEKEE (reference sequence). The CDR3 region is CASTPQGARTGELFF.

The CDR3 here is CASSLRDGEGYTF. This chain joins TRBV19 and TRBJ1-2. CDR1 is LNHDA, CDR2 SQIVND, per germline (reference sequence). The CDR3 is 13 residues long.

CDR3 amino acids: CSSGPRTGNEKLFF. This chain links TRBV20-1 with TRBJ1-4; with no DNA, the TCRdb D assignment of TRBD1 cannot be verified. CDR3 length equals 14 residues. From germline, CDR1 is DFQATT and CDR2 SNEGSKA (reference sequence).

The chain uses TRBV5-8 and TRBJ2-5. The CDR3 spans 14 residues. The germline V gene encodes CDR1 SGHTS and CDR2 YDEGEE. CDR3 protein: CASSLFSYQETQYF.

V is TRBV7-9 and J is TRBJ1-1; the TCRdb call, TRBD1, lacks DNA for checking. Germline V gives CDR1 SEHNR, CDR2 FQNEAQ (reference sequence). The CDR3 consists of 16 residues. The CDR3 region is CASSLALGQGWTEAFF.

The rearrangement uses TRBV6-5 and TRBJ1-6; no DNA is available, so the TRBD1 call from TCRdb remains unchecked. The CDR3 is 16 amino acids. Germline CDR1 MNHEY, CDR2 SVGAGI. CDR3 loop: CASSYRGRADNSPLHF.

CDR3 in amino acids: CASSQVLPTGENTIYF. The chain employs TRBV3-1 and TRBJ1-3; TCRdb's D gene call, TRBD1, goes unchecked for lack of DNA. Germline CDR1 is LGHDT and CDR2 is YNNKEL (reference sequence). CDR3 length equals 16 residues.